The T cell receptor beta chain described here comes from a study of blood T cells in healthy people across ages. A second roughly 6 to 12 cycle PCR used barcoded and J-beta primers. One entry per CDR3 protein results from TCRdb running MiXCR on the 5' RACE reads. The table shows nearly 800,000 distinct CDR3 sequences, with about 25% occurring only once. A few counts support this clonotype. The V and J ends lost 10 bases and 8 bases, in that order; junction bases with no gene match: 8. CDR1 MNHEY and CDR2 SMNVEV come from the germline V gene (reference sequence). CDR3 size: 13 residues. The same specimen was also included in a second study, on T cells of mothers and their children.

This receptor was obtained from a boy between 5 and 17 years old in good health. Material: blood. This sequence joins TRBV27 and TRBJ1-4; 9 bases align to TRBD1. CDR3 loop: CATRDREREKLFF. For the CDR3, the DNA is TGTGCCACCAGGGACAGGGAAAGAGAAAAACTGTTTTTT.